This T cell receptor beta chain was recorded in a study of blood T cells in healthy people across ages (dated by TCRdb to between 2015 and 2016). Study-wide context: Template switching captured roughly one uniquely barcoded TCR beta cDNA molecule per two T cells in model experiments. Two additional independent replicas of 1 million unique cDNA reads from the same blood draw were analyzed for two donors (one aged 18 to 30 and one aged 80 or older). Four age groups were formed from the donors: young (average about 16 years), middle-aged (less than 40), aged (about 62) and long-lived (82). Donors of different ages were randomly distributed across sequencing lanes to avoid experimental bias. Using deep sequencing normalized with unique cDNA molecular identifiers, the study measured how TCR beta repertoire diversity changes with age.

To note about this clonotype: Its antigen is unknown. There are no base qualities to consult, and no much larger clone falls within one base.

Donors were around 37 systemically healthy Caucasian individuals from Russia aged 6 to 90 years. Each donor gave ten milliliters of peripheral blood, collected into EDTA-treated Vacutainer tubes. Ficoll-Paque density-gradient centrifugation was used to isolate PBMCs, with at least 7 million obtained per sample. Trizol reagent was used to extract total RNA from the PBMCs, yielding at least 6 micrograms per sample. Naive CD45RAhigh/CD27high T cell percentages were measured by flow cytometry on a PBMC aliquot from every donor. The CDR3 runs 15 residues from the cysteine to the phenylalanine. Only CDR3 DNA remains: 45 bases, in frame from the first base. The germline V gene yields MDHEN for CDR1 and SYDVKM for CDR2. V sheds 3 bases and J sheds 7 bases, leaving 18 bases between their ends. Broad study findings and their caveats: Because the CMV infection status of the donors was unknown, age-related changes in expanded clonotypes may potentially have been confounded. Observed TCR beta diversity correlated strongly with the percentage of naive T cells measured by flow cytometry. Estimates of total diversity based on one million sequenced T cells were regarded as lower bounds and as underestimates. The long-lived group showed more naive CD4+ T cells, fewer expanded clones and increased TCR diversity than the aged group, suggesting age selection. As age increased, observed TCR beta diversity per million T cells dropped in a roughly linear way, and a significant reduction was already evident by age around 41. Since profiling was done on bulk unsorted PBMCs, naive and antigen-experienced compartments could not be conclusively compared.

Preparation of the library involved 5' RACE. Sequencing took place on an Illumina HiSeq 2500. A second PCR of about 6 to 11 cycles was run with a J-beta primer mix and a sample-barcoded 5' primer. Each TCR beta cDNA molecule received a unique molecular identifier from a template-switch 5' adaptor carrying 12 random nucleotides. At least 2.5 million CDR3-containing paired-end reads were obtained from each sample. First-strand cDNA synthesis was performed from all RNA using the Mint cDNA synthesis kit, with priming by a TRBC-specific oligonucleotide. Following uracil-DNA glycosylase treatment, all cDNA underwent a first 18-cycle PCR with the universal primers M1SS and BC2_uni_R. The study's own analysis went as follows. For normalization, 1 million high-quality reads, each with a distinct molecular identifier, were randomly selected from each sample. Instead of being binned into consensus sequences, reads that shared molecular identifiers were thrown out. MiTCR, with a Q25 quality threshold and the strictest error-elimination algorithm, was used for CDR3 identification, clonotype clustering and error correction. A nonparametric unseen species model using Euler transformation provided a lower-bound estimate of total TCR beta diversity. The public reads were run again by TCRdb, first through fastp at Q25 and then through MiXCR, and only productive beta chains were kept. Records with the same CDR3 protein are collapsed into one entry carrying the most frequent genes and DNA. It is TCRdb's table, rather than the study itself, that gives the V and J calls and clone size. The sample includes around 280,000 distinct CDR3 sequences, with around 29% observed a single time. 25% to 35% of the sample is taken by the ten largest.

The sample comprised blood. Recombination joined TRBV28 with TRBJ2-5; tentative D gene TRBD1, with 6 bases matching. The receptor was derived from a woman aged 70-85 years in good health. The bases are TGTGCCAGCAGTTTTGTGGACAGAAGAGAAGGGACCCAGTACTTC. It translates as CASSFVDRREGTQYF. With all but the CDR3 taken from the reference TRBV28 and TRBJ2-5 genes, the full variable domain is: DVKVTQSSRYLVKRTGEKVFLECVQDMDHENMFWYRQDPGLGLRLIYFSYDVKMKEKGDIPEGYSVSREKKERFSLILESASTNQTSMYLCASSFVDRREGTQYFGPGTRLLVL.